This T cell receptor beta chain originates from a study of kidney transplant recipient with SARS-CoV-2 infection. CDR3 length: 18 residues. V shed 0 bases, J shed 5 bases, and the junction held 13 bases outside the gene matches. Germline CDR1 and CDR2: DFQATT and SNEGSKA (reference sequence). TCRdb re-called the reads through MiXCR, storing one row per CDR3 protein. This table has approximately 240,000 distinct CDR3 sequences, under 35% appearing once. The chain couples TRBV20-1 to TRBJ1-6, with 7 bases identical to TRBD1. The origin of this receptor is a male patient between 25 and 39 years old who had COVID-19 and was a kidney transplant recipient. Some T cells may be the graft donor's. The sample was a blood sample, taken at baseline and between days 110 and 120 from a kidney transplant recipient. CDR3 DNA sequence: TGCAGTGCTAGAGATACGCGGACAGGAGAGATCGATAATTCACCCCTCCACTTT. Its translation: CSARDTRTGEIDNSPLHF.